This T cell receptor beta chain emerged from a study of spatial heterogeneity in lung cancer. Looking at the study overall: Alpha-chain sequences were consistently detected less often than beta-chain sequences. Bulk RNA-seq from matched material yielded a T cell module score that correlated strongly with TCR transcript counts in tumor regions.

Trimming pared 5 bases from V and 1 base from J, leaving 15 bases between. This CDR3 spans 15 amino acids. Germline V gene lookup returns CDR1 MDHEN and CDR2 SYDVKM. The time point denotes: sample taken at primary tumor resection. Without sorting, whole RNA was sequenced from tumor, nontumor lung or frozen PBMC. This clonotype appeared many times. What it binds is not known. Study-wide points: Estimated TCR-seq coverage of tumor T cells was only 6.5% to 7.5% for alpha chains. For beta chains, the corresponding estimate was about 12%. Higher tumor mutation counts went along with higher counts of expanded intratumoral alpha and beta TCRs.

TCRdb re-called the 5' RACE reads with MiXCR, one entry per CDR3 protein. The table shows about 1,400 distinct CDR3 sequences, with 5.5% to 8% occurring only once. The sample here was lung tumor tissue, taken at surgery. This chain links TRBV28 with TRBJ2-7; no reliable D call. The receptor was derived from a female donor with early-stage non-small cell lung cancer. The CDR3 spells CASSPTAYSSYEQYF. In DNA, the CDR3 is TGTGCCAGCAGTCCCACTGCGTACAGTTCCTACGAGCAGTACTTC.